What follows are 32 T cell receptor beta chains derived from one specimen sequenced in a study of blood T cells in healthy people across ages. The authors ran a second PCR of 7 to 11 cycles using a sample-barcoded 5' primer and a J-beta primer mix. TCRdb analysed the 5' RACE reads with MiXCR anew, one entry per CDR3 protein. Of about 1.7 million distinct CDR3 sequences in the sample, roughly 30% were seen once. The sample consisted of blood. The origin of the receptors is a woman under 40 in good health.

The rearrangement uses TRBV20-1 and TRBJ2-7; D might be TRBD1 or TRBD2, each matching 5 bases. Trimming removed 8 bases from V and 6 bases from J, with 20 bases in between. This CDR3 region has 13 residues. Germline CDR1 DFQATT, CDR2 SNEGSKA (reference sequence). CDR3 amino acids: CSLGPEGPVEQYF. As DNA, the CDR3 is TGCAGTCTTGGGCCCGAGGGGCCGGTCGAGCAGTACTTC.

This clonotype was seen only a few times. The CDR3, as DNA: TGCGCCAGCAGCCAGGGACTAGCGGGGGGGCCGGAAGATACGCAGTATTTT. Its protein product is CASSQGLAGGPEDTQYF. The V gene is TRBV4-1, the J gene TRBJ2-3, with 16 bases identical to TRBD2. Losses at the gene ends were 3 bases for V and 5 bases for J; bases not matched to a gene: 5. The CDR3 has 17 residues. Germline V gene sequence: CDR1 MGHRA, CDR2 YSYEKL.

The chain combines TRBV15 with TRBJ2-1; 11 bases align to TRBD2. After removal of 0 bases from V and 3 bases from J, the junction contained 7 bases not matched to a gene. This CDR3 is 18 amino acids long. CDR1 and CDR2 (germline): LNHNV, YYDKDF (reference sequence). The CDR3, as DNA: TGTGCCACCAGCAGAGATCTCTTACTAGCGGGAGTCTACAATGAGCAGTTCTTC. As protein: CATSRDLLLAGVYNEQFF.

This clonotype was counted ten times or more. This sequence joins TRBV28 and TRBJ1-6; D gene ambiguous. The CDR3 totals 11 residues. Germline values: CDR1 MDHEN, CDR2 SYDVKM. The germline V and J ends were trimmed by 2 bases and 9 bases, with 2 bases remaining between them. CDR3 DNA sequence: TGTGCCAGCAGTTTAAGTTCACCCCTCCACTTT. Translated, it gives CASSLSSPLHF.

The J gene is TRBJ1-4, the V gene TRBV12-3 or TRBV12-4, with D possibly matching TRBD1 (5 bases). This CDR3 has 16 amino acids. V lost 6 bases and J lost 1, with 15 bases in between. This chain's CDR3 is CASSYSGGGTNEKLFF. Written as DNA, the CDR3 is TGTGCCAGCAGCTACAGTGGTGGGGGAACTAATGAAAAACTGTTTTTT.

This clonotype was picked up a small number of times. CDR3 nucleotides: TGCAGTGCTACACTTCTTACGAATGAGCAGTTCTTC. This encodes CSATLLTNEQFF. The chain couples TRBV20-1 to TRBJ2-1; D not resolved. CDR3 length: 12 residues. Trimming left V 4 bases short and J 7 bases short, with 11 bases between. Germline assignment: CDR1 DFQATT and CDR2 SNEGSKA (reference sequence).

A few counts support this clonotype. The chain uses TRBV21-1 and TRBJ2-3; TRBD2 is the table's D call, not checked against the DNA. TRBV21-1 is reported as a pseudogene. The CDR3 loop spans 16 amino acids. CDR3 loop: CASSKVARGPTDTQYF. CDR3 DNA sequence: TGTGCCAGCAGCAAAGTGGCGAGGGGCCCAACAGATACGCAGTATTTT.

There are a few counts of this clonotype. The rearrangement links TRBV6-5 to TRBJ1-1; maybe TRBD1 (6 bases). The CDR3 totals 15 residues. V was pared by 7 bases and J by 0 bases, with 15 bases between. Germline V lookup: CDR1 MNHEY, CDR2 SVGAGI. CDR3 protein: CASKSGQYLNTEAFF. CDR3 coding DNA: TGTGCCAGCAAATCAGGACAGTATCTGAACACTGAAGCTTTCTTT.

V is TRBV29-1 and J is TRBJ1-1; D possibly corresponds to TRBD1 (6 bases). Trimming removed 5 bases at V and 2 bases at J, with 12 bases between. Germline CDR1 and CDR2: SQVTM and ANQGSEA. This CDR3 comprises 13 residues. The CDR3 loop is CSVLLRGNTEAFF. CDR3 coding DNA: TGCAGCGTTTTACTCAGGGGAAACACTGAAGCTTTCTTT.

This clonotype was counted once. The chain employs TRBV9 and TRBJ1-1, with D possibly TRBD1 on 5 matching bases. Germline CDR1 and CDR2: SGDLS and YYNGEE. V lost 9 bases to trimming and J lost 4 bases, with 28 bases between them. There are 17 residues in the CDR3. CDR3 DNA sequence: TGTGCCACCCAGGGTGGATGGCACCTCGGTCTGGGCACTGAAGCTTTCTTT. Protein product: CATQGGWHLGLGTEAFF.

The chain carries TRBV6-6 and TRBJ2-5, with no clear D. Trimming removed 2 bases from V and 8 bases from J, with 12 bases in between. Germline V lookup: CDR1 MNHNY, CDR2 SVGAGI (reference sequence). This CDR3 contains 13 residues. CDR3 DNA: TGTGCCAGCAGTTACGGGTCGGCTCTCACCCAGTACTTC. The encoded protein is CASSYGSALTQYF.

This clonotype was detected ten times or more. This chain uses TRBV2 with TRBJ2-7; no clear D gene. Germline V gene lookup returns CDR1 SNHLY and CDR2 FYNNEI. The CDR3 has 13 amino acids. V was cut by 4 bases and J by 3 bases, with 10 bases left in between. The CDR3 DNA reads TGTGCCAGCAGTGTTGTCAGAATCTACGAGCAGTACTTC. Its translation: CASSVVRIYEQYF. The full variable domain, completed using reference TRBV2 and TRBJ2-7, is EPEVTQTPSHQVTQMGQEVILRCVPISNHLYFYWYRQILGQKVEFLVSFYNNEISEKSEIFDDQFSVERPDGSNFTLKIRSTKLEDSAMYFCASSVVRIYEQYFGPGTRLTVT.

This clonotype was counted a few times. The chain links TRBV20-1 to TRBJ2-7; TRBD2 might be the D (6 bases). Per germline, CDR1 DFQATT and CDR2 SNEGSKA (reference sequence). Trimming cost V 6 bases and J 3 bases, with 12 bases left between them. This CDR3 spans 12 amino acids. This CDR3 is CSAGGVLYEQYF. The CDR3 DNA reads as TGCAGTGCCGGGGGAGTTCTCTACGAGCAGTACTTC.

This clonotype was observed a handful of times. CDR3 DNA: TGTGCCAGCAGTCCGCGGCCCAGGGAGGCGGAAGAGCAGTACTTC. The encoded protein is CASSPRPREAEEQYF. V is TRBV27 and J is TRBJ2-7, with D possibly matching TRBD2 (6 bases). The V end lost 5 bases, the J end lost 7 bases, and 21 bases lay between the germline ends. Germline CDR1 reads MNHEY; CDR2 reads SMNVEV (reference sequence). CDR3 length equals 15 residues.

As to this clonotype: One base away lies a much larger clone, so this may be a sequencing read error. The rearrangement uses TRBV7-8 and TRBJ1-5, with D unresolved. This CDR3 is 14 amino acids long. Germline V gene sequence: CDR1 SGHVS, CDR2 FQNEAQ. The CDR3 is CAGSGRGSNQPQHF. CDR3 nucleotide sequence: TGTGCCGGCAGCGGACGGGGTTCCAATCAGCCCCAGCATTTT.

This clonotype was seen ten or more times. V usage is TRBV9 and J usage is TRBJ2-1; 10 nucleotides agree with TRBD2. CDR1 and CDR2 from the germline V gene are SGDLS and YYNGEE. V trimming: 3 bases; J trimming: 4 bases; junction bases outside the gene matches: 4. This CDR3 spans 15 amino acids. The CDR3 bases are TGTGCCAGCAGCGCAAGACTAGCGGGTTACAATGAGCAGTTCTTC. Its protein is CASSARLAGYNEQFF.

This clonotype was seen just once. The CDR3 bases are TGTGCCAGCTCACCAACGTTCGGGGATACGCAGTATTTT. Translation: CASSPTFGDTQYF. J is TRBJ2-3 and V is TRBV18; the D is unclear. This CDR3 is 13 amino acids long. Trimming removed 2 bases from V and 6 bases from J, with 9 bases in between. Germline CDR1 reads KGHSH; CDR2 reads LQKENI.

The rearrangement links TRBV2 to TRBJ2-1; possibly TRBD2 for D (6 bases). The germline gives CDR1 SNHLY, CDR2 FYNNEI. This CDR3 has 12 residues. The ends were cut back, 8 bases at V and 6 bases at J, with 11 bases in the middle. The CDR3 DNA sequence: TGTGCCAGCGGGGGGACTTCCAATGAGCAGTTCTTC. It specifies CASGGTSNEQFF.

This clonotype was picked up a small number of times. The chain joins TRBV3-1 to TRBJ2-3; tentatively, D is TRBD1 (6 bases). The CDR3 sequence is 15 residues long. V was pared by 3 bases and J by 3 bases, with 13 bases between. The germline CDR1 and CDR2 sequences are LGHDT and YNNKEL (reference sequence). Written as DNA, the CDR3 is TGTGCCAGCAGCCATATAGGTCAGGGGACAGATACGCAGTATTTT. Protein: CASSHIGQGTDTQYF.

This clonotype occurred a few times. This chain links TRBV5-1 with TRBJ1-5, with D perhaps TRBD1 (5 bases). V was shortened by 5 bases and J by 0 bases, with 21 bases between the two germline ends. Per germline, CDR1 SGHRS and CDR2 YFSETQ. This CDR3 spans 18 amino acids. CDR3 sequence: CASSPTGPPFRSNQPQHF. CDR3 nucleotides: TGCGCCAGCAGTCCGACGGGACCTCCCTTCCGTAGCAATCAGCCCCAGCATTTT.

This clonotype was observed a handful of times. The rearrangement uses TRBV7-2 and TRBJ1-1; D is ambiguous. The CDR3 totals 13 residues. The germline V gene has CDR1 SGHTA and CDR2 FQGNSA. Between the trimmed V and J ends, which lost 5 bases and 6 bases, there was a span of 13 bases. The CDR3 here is CASSPPWGAEAFF. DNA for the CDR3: TGTGCCAGCAGCCCGCCGTGGGGAGCTGAAGCTTTCTTT.

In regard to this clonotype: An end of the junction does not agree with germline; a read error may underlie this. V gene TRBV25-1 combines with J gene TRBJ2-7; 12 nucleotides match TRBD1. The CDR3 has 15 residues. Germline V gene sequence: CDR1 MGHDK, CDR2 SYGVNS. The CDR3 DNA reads TGTGCCAGCAGTGAGAGCGGGACAGGGGGCTTCGAGCGGTACTTC. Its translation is CASSESGTGGFERYF.

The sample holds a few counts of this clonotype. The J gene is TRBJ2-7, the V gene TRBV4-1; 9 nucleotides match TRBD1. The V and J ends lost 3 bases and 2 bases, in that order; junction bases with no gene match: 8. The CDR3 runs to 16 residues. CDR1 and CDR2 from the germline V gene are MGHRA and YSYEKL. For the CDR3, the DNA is TGCGCCAGCAGCCAGCCTCGACAGGGGGGGACCTACGAGCAGTACTTC. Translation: CASSQPRQGGTYEQYF.

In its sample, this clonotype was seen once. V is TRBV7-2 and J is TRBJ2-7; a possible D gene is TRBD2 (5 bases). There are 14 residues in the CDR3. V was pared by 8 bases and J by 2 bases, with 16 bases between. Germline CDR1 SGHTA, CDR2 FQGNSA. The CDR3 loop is CASAPSSDTYEQYF. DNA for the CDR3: TGTGCCAGCGCCCCGAGTAGCGATACCTACGAGCAGTACTTC. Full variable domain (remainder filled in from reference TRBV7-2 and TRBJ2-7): GAGVSQSPSNKVTEKGKDVELRCDPISGHTALYWYRQSLGQGLEFLIYFQGNSAPDKSGLPSDRFSAERTGGSVSTLTIQRTQQEDSAVYLCASAPSSDTYEQYFGPGTRLTVT.

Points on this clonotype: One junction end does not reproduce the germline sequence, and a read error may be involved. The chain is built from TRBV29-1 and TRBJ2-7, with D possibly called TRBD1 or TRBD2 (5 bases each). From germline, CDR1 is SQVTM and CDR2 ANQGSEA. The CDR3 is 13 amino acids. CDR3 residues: CSVAGTLNYKQYF. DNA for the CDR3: TGCAGCGTTGCCGGGACGCTTAACTACAAGCAGTACTTC.

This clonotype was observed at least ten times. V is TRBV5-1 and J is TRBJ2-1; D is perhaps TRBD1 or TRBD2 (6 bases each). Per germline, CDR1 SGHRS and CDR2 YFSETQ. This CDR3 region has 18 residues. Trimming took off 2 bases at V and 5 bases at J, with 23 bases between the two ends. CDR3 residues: CASSFSPGEQGGHNEQFF. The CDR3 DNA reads TGCGCCAGCAGCTTTTCCCCTGGGGAACAAGGGGGGCACAATGAGCAGTTCTTC. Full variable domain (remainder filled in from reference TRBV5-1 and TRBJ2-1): KAGVTQTPRYLIKTRGQQVTLSCSPISGHRSVSWYQQTPGQGLQFLFEYFSETQRNKGNFPGRFSGRQFSNSRSEMNVSTLELGDSALYLCASSFSPGEQGGHNEQFFGPGTRLTVL.

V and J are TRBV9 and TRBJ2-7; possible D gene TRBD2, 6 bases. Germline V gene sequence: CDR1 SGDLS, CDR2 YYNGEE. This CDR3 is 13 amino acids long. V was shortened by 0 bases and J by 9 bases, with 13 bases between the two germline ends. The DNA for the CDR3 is TGTGCCAGCAGCGTAGAGGAGGGAGAGGTGCAGTACTTC. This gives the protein CASSVEEGEVQYF.

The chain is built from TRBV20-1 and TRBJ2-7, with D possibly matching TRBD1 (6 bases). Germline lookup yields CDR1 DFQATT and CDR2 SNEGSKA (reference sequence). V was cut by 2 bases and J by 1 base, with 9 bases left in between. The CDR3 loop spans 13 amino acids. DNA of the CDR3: TGCAGTGCTAGACTAGACAGGTCCTACGAGCAGTACTTC. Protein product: CSARLDRSYEQYF.

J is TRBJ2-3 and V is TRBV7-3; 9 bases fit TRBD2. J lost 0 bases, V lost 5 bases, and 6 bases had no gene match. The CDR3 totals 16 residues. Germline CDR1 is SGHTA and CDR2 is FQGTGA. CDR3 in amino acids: CASSIQAGGSTDTQYF. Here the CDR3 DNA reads TGTGCCAGCAGCATCCAAGCGGGGGGAAGCACAGATACGCAGTATTTT.

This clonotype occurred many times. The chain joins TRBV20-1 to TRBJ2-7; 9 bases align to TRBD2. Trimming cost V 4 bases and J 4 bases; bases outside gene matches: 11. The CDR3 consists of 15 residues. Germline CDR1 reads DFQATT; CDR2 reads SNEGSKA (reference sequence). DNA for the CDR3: TGCAGTGCTACTGATCGGCGGGGGGGCCTGTACGAGCAGTACTTC. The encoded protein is CSATDRRGGLYEQYF.

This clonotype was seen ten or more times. CDR3 DNA sequence: TGTGCCATCAGTGAGGCGAATGAGCAGTTCTTC. Amino acid sequence: CAISEANEQFF. The rearrangement uses TRBV10-3 and TRBJ2-1; D gene uncertain. CDR3 length equals 11 residues. Per the germline V gene, CDR1 is ENHRY and CDR2 is SYGVKD. Trimming took 2 bases from V and 7 from J, leaving 3 bases between them.

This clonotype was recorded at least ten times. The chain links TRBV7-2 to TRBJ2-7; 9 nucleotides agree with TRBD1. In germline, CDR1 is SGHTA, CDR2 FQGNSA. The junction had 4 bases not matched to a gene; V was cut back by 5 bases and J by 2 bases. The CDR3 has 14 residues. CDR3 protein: CASSRGTGTYEQYF. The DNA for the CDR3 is TGTGCCAGCAGCCGAGGGACAGGGACCTACGAGCAGTACTTC. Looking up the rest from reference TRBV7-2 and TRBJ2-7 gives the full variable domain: GAGVSQSPSNKVTEKGKDVELRCDPISGHTALYWYRQSLGQGLEFLIYFQGNSAPDKSGLPSDRFSAERTGGSVSTLTIQRTQQEDSAVYLCASSRGTGTYEQYFGPGTRLTVT.